The clone carrying this TCR beta chain has only a few counts. The PBMCs had their origin in roughly 10 ml of fresh peripheral blood. These data come from a study of T cells in Graves' hyperthyroidism and ophthalmopathy. The CDR3 totals 15 residues. With 1 base clipped from V and 6 bases from J, the junction kept 8 bases outside the gene matches. Germline CDR1 and CDR2: SGHRS and YFSETQ. Amplification yielded TCR beta CDR3 regions, with RNA transcripts as the source. The TCR CDR3 was amplified in a first-round RT-PCR using the HTBI primer set. MiXCR was run by TCRdb on the multiplex PCR reads, yielding one entry per CDR3 protein. This table has 600,000 to 650,000 distinct CDR3 sequences, more than 20% appearing once.

V gene TRBV5-1 combines with J gene TRBJ2-7, with TRBD2 matching over 9 bases. The sequenced sample was blood. This receptor was identified in a man aged 25-45 years with Graves' ophthalmopathy. CDR3 nucleotide sequence: TGCGCCAGCAGCTTGTCCGTAGCGGGAGCGCCCGAGCAGTACTTC. This codes for CASSLSVAGAPEQYF.